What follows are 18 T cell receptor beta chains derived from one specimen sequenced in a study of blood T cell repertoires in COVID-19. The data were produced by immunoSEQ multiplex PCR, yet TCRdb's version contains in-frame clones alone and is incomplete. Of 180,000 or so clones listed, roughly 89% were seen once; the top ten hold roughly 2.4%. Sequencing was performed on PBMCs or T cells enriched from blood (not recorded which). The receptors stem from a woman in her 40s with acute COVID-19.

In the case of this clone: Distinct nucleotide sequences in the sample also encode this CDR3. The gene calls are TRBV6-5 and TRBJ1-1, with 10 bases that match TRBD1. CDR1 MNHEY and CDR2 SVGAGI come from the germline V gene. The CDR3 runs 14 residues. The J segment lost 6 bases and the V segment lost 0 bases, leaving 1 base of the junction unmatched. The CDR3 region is CASSYSGQGAEAFF. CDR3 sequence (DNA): TGTGCCAGCAGTTACTCCGGACAGGGGGCTGAAGCTTTCTTT.

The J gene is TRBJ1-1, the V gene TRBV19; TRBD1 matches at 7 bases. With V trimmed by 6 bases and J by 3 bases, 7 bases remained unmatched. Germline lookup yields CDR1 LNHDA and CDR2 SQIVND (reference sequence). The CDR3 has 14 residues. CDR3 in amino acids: CASREGQRYTEAFF. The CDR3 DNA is TGTGCCAGTAGAGAGGGACAGAGGTACACTGAAGCTTTCTTT.

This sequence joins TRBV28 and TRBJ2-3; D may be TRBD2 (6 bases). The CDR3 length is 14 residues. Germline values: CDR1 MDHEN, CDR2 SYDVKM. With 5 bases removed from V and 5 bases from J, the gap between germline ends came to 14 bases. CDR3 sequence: CASSRGGEGDTQYF. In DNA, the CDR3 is TGTGCCAGCAGTCGGGGCGGGGAAGGAGATACGCAGTATTTT.

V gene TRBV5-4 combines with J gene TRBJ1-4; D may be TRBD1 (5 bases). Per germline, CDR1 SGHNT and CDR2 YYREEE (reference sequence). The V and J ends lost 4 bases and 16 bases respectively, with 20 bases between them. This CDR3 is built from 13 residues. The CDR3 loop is CASSPGVQGGGFF. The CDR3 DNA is TGTGCCAGCAGCCCGGGTGTCCAGGGCGGGGGGTTTTTT.

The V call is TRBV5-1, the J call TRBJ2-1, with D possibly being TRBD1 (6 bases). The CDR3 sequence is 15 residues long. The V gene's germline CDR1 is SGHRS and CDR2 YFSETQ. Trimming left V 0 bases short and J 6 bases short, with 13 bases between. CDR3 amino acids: CASSLDRVMGNEQFF. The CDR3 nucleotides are TGCGCCAGCAGCTTGGACAGGGTCATGGGCAATGAGCAGTTCTTC.

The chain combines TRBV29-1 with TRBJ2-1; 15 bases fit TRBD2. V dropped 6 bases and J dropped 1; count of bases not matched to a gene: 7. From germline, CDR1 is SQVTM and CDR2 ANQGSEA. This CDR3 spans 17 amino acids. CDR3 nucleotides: TGCAGCGTGAGAGGGACTAGCGGGAGGCTATCCTACAATGAGCAGTTCTTC. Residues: CSVRGTSGRLSYNEQFF.

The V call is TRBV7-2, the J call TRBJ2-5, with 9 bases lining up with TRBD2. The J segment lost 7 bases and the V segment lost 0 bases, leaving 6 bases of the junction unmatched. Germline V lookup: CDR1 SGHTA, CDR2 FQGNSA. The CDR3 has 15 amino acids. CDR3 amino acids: CASSLARGGLGTQYF. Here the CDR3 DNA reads TGTGCCAGCAGCTTAGCGCGGGGGGGCCTGGGGACCCAGTACTTC.

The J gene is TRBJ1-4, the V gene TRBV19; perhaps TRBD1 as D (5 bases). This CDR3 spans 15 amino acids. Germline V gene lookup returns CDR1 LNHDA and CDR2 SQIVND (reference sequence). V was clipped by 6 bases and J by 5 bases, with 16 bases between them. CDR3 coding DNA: TGTGCCAGTAGAGACAAGGCGGGGCCCAATGAAAAACTGTTTTTT. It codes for CASRDKAGPNEKLFF.

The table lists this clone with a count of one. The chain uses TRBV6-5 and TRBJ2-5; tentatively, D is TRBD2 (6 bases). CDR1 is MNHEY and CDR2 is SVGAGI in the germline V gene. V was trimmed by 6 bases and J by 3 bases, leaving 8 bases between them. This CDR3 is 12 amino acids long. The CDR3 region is CASRWGEETQYF. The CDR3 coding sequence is TGTGCCAGCAGATGGGGGGAAGAGACCCAGTACTTC.

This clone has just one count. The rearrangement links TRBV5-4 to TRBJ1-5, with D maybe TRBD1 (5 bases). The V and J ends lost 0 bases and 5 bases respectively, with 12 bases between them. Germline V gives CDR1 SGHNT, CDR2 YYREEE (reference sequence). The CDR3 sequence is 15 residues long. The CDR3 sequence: CASSLGGGMDQPQHF. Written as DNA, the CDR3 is TGTGCCAGCAGCTTGGGGGGGGGTATGGATCAGCCCCAGCATTTT.

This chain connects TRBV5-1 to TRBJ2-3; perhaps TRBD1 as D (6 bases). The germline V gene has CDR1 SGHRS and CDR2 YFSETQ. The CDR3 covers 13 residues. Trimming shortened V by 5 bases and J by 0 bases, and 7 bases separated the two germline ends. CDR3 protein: CASRQGSTDTQYF. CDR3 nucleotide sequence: TGCGCCAGCAGACAGGGAAGCACAGATACGCAGTATTTT.

CDR3 sequence reads: CASSLGQGVFYEQYF. In nucleotides, the CDR3 is TGCGCCAGCAGCTTAGGACAGGGGGTTTTCTACGAGCAGTACTTC. The V gene is TRBV5-1, the J gene TRBJ2-7; TRBD1 matches at 10 bases. Germline trimming cut 2 bases from V and 3 bases from J; bases unmatched to any gene: 5. Germline V gives CDR1 SGHRS, CDR2 YFSETQ. CDR3 length: 15 amino acids.

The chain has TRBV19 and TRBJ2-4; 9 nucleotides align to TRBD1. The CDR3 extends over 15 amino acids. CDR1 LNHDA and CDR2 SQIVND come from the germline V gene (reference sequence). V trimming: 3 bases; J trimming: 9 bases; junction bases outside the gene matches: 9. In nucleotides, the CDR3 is TGTGCCAGTAGTATGGACAGGGGCCATTTTAGCATTCAGTACTTC. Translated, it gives CASSMDRGHFSIQYF.

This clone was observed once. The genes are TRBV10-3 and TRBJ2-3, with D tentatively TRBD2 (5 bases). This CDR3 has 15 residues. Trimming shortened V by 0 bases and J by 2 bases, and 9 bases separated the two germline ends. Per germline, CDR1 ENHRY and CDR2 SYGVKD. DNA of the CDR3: TGTGCCATCAGTGAGTCTCCCCGGGACACAGATACGCAGTATTTT. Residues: CAISESPRDTDTQYF.

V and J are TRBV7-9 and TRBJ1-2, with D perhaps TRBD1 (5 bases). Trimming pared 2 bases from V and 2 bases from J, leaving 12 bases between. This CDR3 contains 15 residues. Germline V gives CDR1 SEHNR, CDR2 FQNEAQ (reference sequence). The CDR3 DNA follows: TGTGCCAGCAGCTTATCGGCAGGGTCCAACTATGGCTACACCTTC. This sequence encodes CASSLSAGSNYGYTF.

Here the CDR3 reads CASSQSGEETQYF. The DNA for the CDR3 is TGTGCCAGCAGTCAGAGTGGGGAGGAGACCCAGTACTTC. This chain links TRBV5-6 with TRBJ2-5; maybe TRBD2 (5 bases). Germline assignment: CDR1 SGHDT and CDR2 YYEEEE. This CDR3 is built from 13 residues. V was clipped by 5 bases and J by 5 bases, with 13 bases between them.

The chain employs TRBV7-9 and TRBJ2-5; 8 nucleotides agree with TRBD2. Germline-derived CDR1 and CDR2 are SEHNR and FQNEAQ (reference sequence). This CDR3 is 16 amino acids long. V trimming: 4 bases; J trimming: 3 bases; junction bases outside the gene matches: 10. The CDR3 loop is CASSSGQAGAEETQYF. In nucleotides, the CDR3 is TGTGCCAGCAGCTCAGGACAAGCGGGGGCGGAAGAGACCCAGTACTTC.

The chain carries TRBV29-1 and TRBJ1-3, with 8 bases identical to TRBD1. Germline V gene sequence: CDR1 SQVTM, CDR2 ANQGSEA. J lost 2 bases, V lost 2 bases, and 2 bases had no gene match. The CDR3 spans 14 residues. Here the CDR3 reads CSVERTGTGNTIYF. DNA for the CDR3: TGCAGCGTTGAACGGACAGGGACTGGAAACACCATATATTTT. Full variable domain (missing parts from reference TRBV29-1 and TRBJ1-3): SAVISQKPSRDICQRGTSLTIQCQVDSQVTMMFWYRQQPGQSLTLIATANQGSEATYESGFVIDKFPISRPNLTFSTLTVSNMSPEDSSIYLCSVERTGTGNTIYFGEGSWLTVV.